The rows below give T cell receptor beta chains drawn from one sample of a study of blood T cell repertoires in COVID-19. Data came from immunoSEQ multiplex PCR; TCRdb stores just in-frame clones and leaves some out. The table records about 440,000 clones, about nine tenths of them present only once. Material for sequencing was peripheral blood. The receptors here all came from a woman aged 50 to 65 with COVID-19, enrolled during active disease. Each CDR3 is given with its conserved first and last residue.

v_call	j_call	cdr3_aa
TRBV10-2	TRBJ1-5	CASTDRAPQPQHF
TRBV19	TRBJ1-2	CASQPSGGAAPNYGYTF
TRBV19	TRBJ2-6	CASRTRSGANVLTF
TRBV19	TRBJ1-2	CASSKIPGQGADGYTF
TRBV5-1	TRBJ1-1	CASSVQGLGNTEAFF
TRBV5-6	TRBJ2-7	CASSWATVWEQYF
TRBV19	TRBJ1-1	CASSPWTGTNTEAFF
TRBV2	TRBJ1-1	CASRGLRVPNTEAFF
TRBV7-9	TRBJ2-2	CASSLVRGTGELFF
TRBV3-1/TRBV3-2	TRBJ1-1	CASSSDDRANTEAFF
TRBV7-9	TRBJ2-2	CASSGLWAGELFF
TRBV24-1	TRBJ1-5	CAVGGEEGQPQHF
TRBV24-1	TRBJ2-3	CATSDASGGTDTQYF
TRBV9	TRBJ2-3	CASSVEPRSTDTQYF
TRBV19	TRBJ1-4	CASSTAGGTREKLFF
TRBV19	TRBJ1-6	CARLRSSYNSPLHF
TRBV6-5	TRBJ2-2	CASSFPGGPNTGELFF
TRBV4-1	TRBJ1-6	CASSQGGQGDSPLHF
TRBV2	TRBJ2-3	CASSEAERLAGPTDTQYF
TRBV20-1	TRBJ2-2	CSASRGGSTGELFF
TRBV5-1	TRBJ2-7	CASSLAGQGYEQYF
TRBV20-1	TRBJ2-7	CSARSSREQYF
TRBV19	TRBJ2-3	CASKEAGGLEDTQYF
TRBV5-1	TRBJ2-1	CASRSLGWGQGGNEQFF
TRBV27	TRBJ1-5	CASSLGSGGSNQPQHF
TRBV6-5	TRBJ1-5	CASSRGQASNQPQHF